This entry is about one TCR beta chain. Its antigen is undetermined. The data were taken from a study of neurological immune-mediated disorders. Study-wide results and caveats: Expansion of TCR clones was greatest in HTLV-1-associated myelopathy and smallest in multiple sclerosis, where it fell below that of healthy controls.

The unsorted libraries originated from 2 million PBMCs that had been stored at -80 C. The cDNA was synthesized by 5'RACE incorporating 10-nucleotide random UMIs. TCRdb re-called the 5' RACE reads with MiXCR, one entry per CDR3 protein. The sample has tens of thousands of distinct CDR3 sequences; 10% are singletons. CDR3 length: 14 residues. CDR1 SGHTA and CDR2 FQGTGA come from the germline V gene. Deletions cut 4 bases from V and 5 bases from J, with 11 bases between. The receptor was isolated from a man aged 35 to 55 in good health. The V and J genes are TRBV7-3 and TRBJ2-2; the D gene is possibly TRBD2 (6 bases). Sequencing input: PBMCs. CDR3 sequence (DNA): TGTGCCAGCAGCTCGGGAGTCGGGACCGGGGAGCTGTTTTTT. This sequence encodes CASSSGVGTGELFF.